These 18 T cell receptor beta chains originate from one sample sequenced in a study of spatial heterogeneity in lung cancer. TCRdb itself ran the 5' RACE reads through MiXCR, one entry per CDR3 protein. The data show roughly 29,000 distinct CDR3 sequences, approximately 5.9% seen once. Time point specified: blood at routine non-recurrence follow-up after resection. The sample was PBMCs, taken at follow-up. The source of these receptors is a female donor with early-stage non-small cell lung cancer.

There are many counts of this clonotype. CDR3 sequence: CASSGFAGTGVANYGYTF. The CDR3 nucleotides are TGTGCCAGCTCAGGGTTCGCCGGGACAGGAGTCGCCAACTATGGCTACACCTTC. This chain uses TRBV18 with TRBJ1-2; 8 bases are a match to TRBD1. Per germline, CDR1 KGHSH and CDR2 LQKENI. The V segment lost 5 bases and the J segment 2 bases; nucleotides outside the gene matches: 16. This CDR3 is 18 amino acids long.

This clonotype was detected ten times or more. The chain joins TRBV20-1 to TRBJ2-5; 12 bases are shared with TRBD2. The CDR3 contains 16 residues. The germline CDR1 and CDR2 sequences are DFQATT and SNEGSKA (reference sequence). V dropped 3 bases and J dropped 5; count of bases not matched to a gene: 10. CDR3 sequence: CSASDLLAGGKETQYF. Here the CDR3 DNA reads TGCAGTGCTAGTGATCTACTAGCGGGAGGCAAGGAGACCCAGTACTTC.

The chain joins TRBV6-5 to TRBJ2-3, with no clear D. The CDR3 runs 13 residues. Germline V gives CDR1 MNHEY, CDR2 SVGAGI. V lost 2 bases to trimming and J lost 4 bases, with 7 bases between them. CDR3 region: CASSYGASDTQYF. The CDR3 DNA follows: TGTGCCAGCAGTTACGGTGCGTCAGATACGCAGTATTTT.

This clonotype occurred many times. This chain connects TRBV4-3 to TRBJ2-5, with TRBD2 matching over 8 bases. The J segment lost 0 bases and the V segment lost 4 bases, leaving 7 bases of the junction unmatched. The length of the CDR3 is 16 residues. Germline-derived CDR1 and CDR2 are LGHNA and YSLEER. CDR3 protein: CASSPSAGENQETQYF. For the CDR3, the DNA is TGCGCCAGCAGCCCATCAGCGGGGGAAAACCAAGAGACCCAGTACTTC.

V usage is TRBV5-5 and J usage is TRBJ2-5; 7 bases are shared with TRBD1. This CDR3 spans 15 amino acids. The V segment lost 3 bases and the J segment 2 bases; nucleotides outside the gene matches: 7. CDR1 and CDR2 (germline): SGHKS, YYEKEE (reference sequence). This CDR3 reads CASSSDVQGQETQYF. CDR3 bases: TGTGCCAGCAGCTCTGACGTACAGGGGCAAGAGACCCAGTACTTC. Filled out from reference TRBV5-5 and TRBJ2-5, the complete variable domain reads DAGVTQSPTHLIKTRGQQVTLRCSPISGHKSVSWYQQVLGQGPQFIFQYYEKEERGRGNFPDRFSARQFPNYSSELNVNALLLGDSALYLCASSSDVQGQETQYFGPGTRLLVL.

This clonotype was observed at least ten times. V is TRBV24-1 and J is TRBJ2-1, with D possibly matching TRBD2 (5 bases). Germline V gene lookup returns CDR1 KGHDR and CDR2 SFDVKD. The V gene lost 7 bases and the J gene lost 7 bases, with 13 bases spanning the gap. The length of the CDR3 is 13 residues. The CDR3 sequence is CATSGSGRNEQFF. CDR3 DNA sequence: TGTGCCACCAGCGGATCGGGGAGAAATGAGCAGTTCTTC.

At least ten counts were recorded for this clonotype. This chain connects TRBV18 to TRBJ2-3; the D gene is possibly TRBD2 (5 bases). This CDR3 is built from 16 residues. CDR1 is KGHSH, CDR2 LQKENI, per germline. Trimming took 4 bases from V and 1 from J, leaving 15 bases between them. The CDR3 coding sequence is TGTGCCAGCTCACGAGAAAACGGGCGGGGCACAGATACGCAGTATTTT. It is translated as CASSRENGRGTDTQYF.

This clonotype was detected ten times or more. The V gene is TRBV5-1, the J gene TRBJ1-2, with 7 bases aligning to TRBD1. CDR1 SGHRS and CDR2 YFSETQ come from the germline V gene. V lost 5 bases and J lost 2; bases outside the gene matches: 9. The CDR3 loop spans 15 amino acids. CDR3 amino acids: CASRPTGVENYGYTF. CDR3 coding DNA: TGCGCCAGCAGACCAACAGGGGTCGAAAACTATGGCTACACCTTC.

This clonotype was observed at least ten times. The J gene is TRBJ2-2, the V gene TRBV4-3; TRBD2 matches at 10 bases. With V trimmed by 0 bases and J by 7 bases, 8 bases remained unmatched. CDR1 is LGHNA, CDR2 YSLEER, per germline. CDR3 size: 17 residues. Here the CDR3 DNA reads TGCGCCAGCAGCCAAGACCCAGCGGGAGGGCCAAGCGGGGAGCTGTTTTTT. This translates into CASSQDPAGGPSGELFF.

This clonotype was counted at least ten times. The chain has TRBV9 and TRBJ2-5; the match to TRBD2 covers 8 bases. Germline values: CDR1 SGDLS, CDR2 YYNGEE. CDR3 length: 14 residues. V was pared by 4 bases and J by 1 base, with 3 bases of the junction left unmatched. The CDR3 nucleotides are TGTGCCAGCAGCCAAGCGGGAGTCCAAGAGACCCAGTACTTC. Translating gives CASSQAGVQETQYF.

In its sample, this clonotype was seen once. Because the CDR3 is missing its conserved closing phenylalanine or tryptophan, this is likely a read error. The CDR3: CSADSGTTSTDTQYS. The CDR3 DNA reads TGCAGCGCCGATTCCGGGACAACCAGCACAGATACGCAGTATTCT. V and J are TRBV29-1 and TRBJ2-3; maybe TRBD1 (6 bases). The length of the CDR3 is 15 residues. V lost 7 bases to trimming and J lost 0 bases, with 17 bases between them. The V gene's germline CDR1 is SQVTM and CDR2 ANQGSEA.

The rearrangement uses TRBV20-1 and TRBJ2-7; no reliable D call. This CDR3 comprises 13 residues. The germline gives CDR1 DFQATT, CDR2 SNEGSKA (reference sequence). Trimming removed 0 bases from V and 6 bases from J, with 12 bases in between. CDR3 region: CSARDLQDAEQYF. CDR3 DNA sequence: TGCAGTGCTAGAGATCTCCAGGACGCCGAGCAGTACTTC.

V and J are TRBV7-9 and TRBJ2-3; tentatively, D is TRBD2 (5 bases). V was cut by 1 base and J by 1 base, with 9 bases left in between. This CDR3 spans 15 amino acids. Germline CDR1 SEHNR, CDR2 FQNEAQ (reference sequence). CDR3 nucleotides: TGTGCCAGCAGCTTAGACGGTAGCGGCACAGATACGCAGTATTTT. It is translated as CASSLDGSGTDTQYF.

This clonotype was seen repeatedly, ten times or more. The rearrangement uses TRBV4-2 and TRBJ1-2; D is perhaps TRBD1 (6 bases). CDR1 is LGHNA, CDR2 YNFKEQ, per germline. The CDR3 has 12 amino acids. V lost 4 bases to trimming and J lost 7 bases, with 10 bases between them. CDR3 bases: TGTGCCAGCAGCCTCGGGACAACTGGCTACACCTTC. Translation: CASSLGTTGYTF.

The chain is built from TRBV12-3 or TRBV12-4 and TRBJ1-4; D remains ambiguous. The V and J ends lost 5 bases and 6 bases respectively, with 16 bases between them. CDR3 length: 15 residues. CDR3: CASSHDGEAYEKLFF. The DNA of the CDR3 is TGTGCCAGCAGTCACGACGGGGAGGCCTATGAAAAACTGTTTTTT.

This clonotype has more than one count but fewer than ten. This chain connects TRBV29-1 to TRBJ1-4; D is perhaps TRBD1 (6 bases). This CDR3 has 17 residues. The germline CDR1 and CDR2 sequences are SQVTM and ANQGSEA. Between the trimmed V and J ends, which lost 0 bases and 0 bases, there was a span of 14 bases. The CDR3, as DNA: TGCAGCGTTGAAGAGGGGGGGCTCGGAACAACTAATGAAAAACTGTTTTTT. It encodes CSVEEGGLGTTNEKLFF.

V and J are TRBV20-1 and TRBJ1-4, with 8 bases identical to TRBD1. Germline trimming cut 1 base from V and 8 bases from J; bases unmatched to any gene: 9. The CDR3 loop spans 15 amino acids. CDR1 and CDR2 (germline): DFQATT, SNEGSKA (reference sequence). CDR3 in amino acids: CSARARQGQKEKLFF. CDR3 nucleotide sequence: TGCAGTGCTAGAGCCAGACAGGGGCAGAAAGAAAAACTGTTTTTT.

In this sample, this clonotype turned up many times. The chain has TRBV15 and TRBJ1-5, with 7 bases that match TRBD1. The germline gives CDR1 LNHNV, CDR2 YYDKDF (reference sequence). With V trimmed by 4 bases and J by 4 bases, 4 bases remained unmatched. The CDR3 has 14 residues. Here the CDR3 reads CATSIDRANQPQHF. CDR3 DNA sequence: TGTGCCACCAGCATCGACAGGGCAAATCAGCCCCAGCATTTT.